This T cell receptor beta chain came from a study of CD8 T cells in ankylosing spondylitis. 5'-RACE, quantitative and with molecular barcodes, yielded the TCR beta libraries. TCRdb processed the 5' RACE reads anew with MiXCR; each CDR3 protein has one entry. The sample records 340,000 or so distinct CDR3 sequences, roughly 15% being singletons. Germline assignment: CDR1 MNHNS and CDR2 SASEGT. V was pared by 5 bases and J by 8 bases, with 21 bases between. This CDR3 region has 15 residues. This clonotype was seen a handful of times. Its cognate antigen is unknown. Study findings and constraints: Characteristic of ankylosing spondylitis blood, it appeared, was a TCR beta motif comprising 7 to 9 highly homologous variants. As reported, disease-linked clones showed significant enrichment in matched ankylosing spondylitis synovial fluid. Relatively scarce in peripheral blood, disease-linked clones were CD8+.

V and J are TRBV6-1 and TRBJ1-2; D is perhaps TRBD1 (6 bases). The sequence was collected from a male donor with ankylosing spondylitis or in good health (not recorded which). Material: blood, either unsorted or a sorted T cell fraction (not recorded which). The chain's CDR3 is CASSRGGRAGEGYTF. CDR3 coding DNA: TGTGCCAGCAGTCGAGGGGGGAGAGCTGGCGAAGGCTACACCTTC.